Listed below are T cell receptor beta chains from one sample, sequenced in a study of OX40 agonist ivuxolimab in advanced cancers. Profiled with immunoSEQ multiplex PCR; TCRdb holds only in-frame clones, not every one. The sample carries some 66,000 clones, 70% to 90% recorded once. The sample was CD4+ or CD8+ T cells sorted from blood, taken in a trial of the OX40 agonist ivuxolimab. The receptors shown here come from an adult with an advanced solid tumor such as melanoma, head and neck, liver or kidney cancer. Each CDR3 is given with its conserved first and last residue.

V: TRBV4-1; CDR3: CASSQTQAFSEKLFF
V: TRBV18; CDR3: CASSSFADTQYF
V: TRBV18; CDR3: CASSPEGANQPQHF
V: TRBV5-1; CDR3: CASSLGLGENTEAFF
V: TRBV19; CDR3: CASSTTEFSGNTIYF
V: TRBV10-3; CDR3: CAIGSGEGRPQHF
V: TRBV28; CDR3: CASRPGQTYGYTF
V: TRBV27; CDR3: CASSTLSGPVKLFF
V: TRBV6-1; CDR3: CASSVGSGNSPLHF
V: TRBV18; CDR3: CASRIKDNQPQHF
V: TRBV12-5; CDR3: CASGLDLVAGPEQFF
V: TRBV30; CDR3: CAWSGGGGSSPLHF
V: TRBV5-5; CDR3: CASSWTRESGNTIYF
V: TRBV5-1; CDR3: CASSLVRVGKNIQYF
V: TRBV5-6; CDR3: CASSHRATGIYGYTF
V: TRBV30; CDR3: CAWSTVTSMNTEAFF
V: TRBV28; CDR3: CASRRQGSTNYGYTF
V: TRBV4-1; CDR3: CASSQGGTYGNTIYF
V: TRBV5-1; CDR3: CASSLEGQDYTQYF
V: TRBV6-5; CDR3: CASSYRPGDQPSFRFF
V: TRBV6-5; CDR3: CASSGRGNTEAFF
V: TRBV6-1; CDR3: CASSEFAEQFF
V: TRBV28; CDR3: CASSARTGGGGEAFF
V: TRBV5-1; CDR3: CASSPGQGASTNEKLFF
V: TRBV29-1; CDR3: CSADRGGYEQYF
V: TRBV18; CDR3: CASSPDRLNTGELFF
V: TRBV2; CDR3: CASSEAWGDQPQHF
V: TRBV20-1; CDR3: CSAREADTQYF
V: TRBV5-1; CDR3: CASSLSQGNYGYTF
V: TRBV7-2; CDR3: CASSLDRAGTEAFF
V: TRBV5-1; CDR3: CASSPHRGMNTEAFF
V: TRBV7-3; CDR3: CASSLTGAGGYTF
V: TRBV21-1; CDR3: CASSKAGQGMEKLFF
V: TRBV19; CDR3: CASSIRGGETQYF
V: TRBV2; CDR3: CASSGWVLYGYTF